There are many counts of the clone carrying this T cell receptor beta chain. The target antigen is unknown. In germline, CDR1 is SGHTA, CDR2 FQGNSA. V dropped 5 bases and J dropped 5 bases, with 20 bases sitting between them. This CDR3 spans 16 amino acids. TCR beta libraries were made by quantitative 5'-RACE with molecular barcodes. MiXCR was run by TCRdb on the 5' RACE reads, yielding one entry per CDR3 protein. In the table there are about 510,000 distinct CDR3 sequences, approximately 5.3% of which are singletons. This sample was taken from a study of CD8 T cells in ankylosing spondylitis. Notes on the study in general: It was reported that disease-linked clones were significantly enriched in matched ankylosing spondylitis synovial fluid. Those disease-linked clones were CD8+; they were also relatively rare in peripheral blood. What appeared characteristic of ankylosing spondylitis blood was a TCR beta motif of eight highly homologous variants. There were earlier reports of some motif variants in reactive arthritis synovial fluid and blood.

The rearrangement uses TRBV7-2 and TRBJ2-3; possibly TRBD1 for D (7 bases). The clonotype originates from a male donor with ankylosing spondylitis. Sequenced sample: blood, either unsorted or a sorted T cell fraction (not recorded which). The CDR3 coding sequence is TGTGCCAGCAGCATTCTCAGGGGGGCCGGGGGAGATACGCAGTATTTT. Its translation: CASSILRGAGGDTQYF.